The 5 T cell receptor beta chains in this list originate from one sample, sequenced in a study of T cell repertoires in cytomegalovirus infection. MiXCR, run by TCRdb on the reads, gives a single entry per CDR3 protein. The data hold about 920,000 distinct CDR3 sequences, with 25% to 40% observed a single time. Their recognized antigens are unknown. The source was cultured CD8+ T cells from PBMCs, collected from culture after CMV antigen stimulation. The origin of the receptors is a human donor in good health (CMV status not recorded). Some clones in this sample may be carry-over from other donors' samples.

A word on this clonotype: An end of the junction differs from the germline gene, which may be a read error. J is TRBJ1-1 and V is TRBV11-2, with 9 bases aligning to TRBD1. In germline, CDR1 is SGHAT, CDR2 FQNNGV. The CDR3 runs 14 residues. The chain's CDR3 is CVSSLWDRETEAFF. CDR3 DNA sequence: TGTGTCAGCAGCTTATGGGACAGGGAGACTGAAGCTTTCTTT.

This clonotype was detected a few times. The genes are TRBV6-5 and TRBJ2-1; D is possibly TRBD1 (5 bases). V shed 0 bases and J shed 9 bases, with 21 bases lying between them. Germline V gene sequence: CDR1 MNHEY, CDR2 SVGAGI. This CDR3 region has 17 residues. CDR3 protein: CASSYSNWGPSSSEQFF. CDR3 bases: TGTGCCAGCAGTTACTCGAATTGGGGCCCGTCTTCAAGTGAGCAGTTCTTC.

This clonotype has ten or more counts. The chain links TRBV6-2 or TRBV6-3 to TRBJ1-2, with 10 bases that match TRBD1. Unmatched junction bases numbered 8, after V lost 6 bases and J lost 4 bases. Germline lookup yields CDR1 MNHEY and CDR2 SVGEGT. The CDR3 extends over 15 amino acids. For the CDR3, the DNA is TGTGCCAGCAGCCACCGGGACAGGGGCGTCTATGGCTACACCTTC. Amino acids: CASSHRDRGVYGYTF.

This sequence joins TRBV11-2 and TRBJ2-5; D could derive from TRBD1 or TRBD2 (7 bases each). Looked up from germline, CDR1 is SGHAT and CDR2 is FQNNGV. With 5 bases removed from V and 0 bases from J, the gap between germline ends came to 16 bases. The CDR3 is 16 amino acids. Here the CDR3 DNA reads TGTGCCAGCAGCACGAACAGGGGAGGGGACCAAGAGACCCAGTACTTC. Translated, it gives CASSTNRGGDQETQYF.

This clonotype was counted ten times or more. This chain joins TRBV7-9 and TRBJ2-3, with a possible D match to TRBD1 (6 bases). The germline V gene encodes CDR1 SEHNR and CDR2 FQNEAQ (reference sequence). Deletions cut 5 bases from V and 5 bases from J, with 17 bases between. The CDR3 has 15 residues. For the CDR3, the DNA is TGTGCCAGCAGCGCCTATCCGTCACAGGGAGATACGCAGTATTTT. Protein: CASSAYPSQGDTQYF. The entire variable domain, with the rest obtained from reference TRBV7-9 and TRBJ2-3, is as follows: DTGVSQNPRHKITKRGQNVTFRCDPISEHNRLYWYRQTLGQGPEFLTYFQNEAQLEKSRLLSDRFSAERPKGSFSTLEIQRTEQGDSAMYLCASSAYPSQGDTQYFGPGTRLTVL.